This T cell receptor (beta chain) was sequenced in a study of blood T cells in healthy people across ages. Study as a whole: Capture via template switching afforded approximately one barcoded beta molecule per two T cells. Study observations and caveats: Among T cells, TCR beta diversity per million cells dropped roughly linearly as age rose.

Individuals who donated were healthy Caucasians from Russia aged about 6 to 100. Drawing of peripheral blood yielded about 9.6 milliliters from each donor. Of note for this clonotype: Antigen unknown.

Losses at the gene ends were 8 bases for V and 7 bases for J; bases not matched to a gene: 9. The CDR3 spans 13 residues. CDR1 is SQVTM, CDR2 ANQGSEA, per germline. A J-beta primer mix and a sample-barcoded 5' primer were used in a second PCR of roughly 7 to 12 cycles. TCRdb re-analysed the 5' RACE reads in MiXCR, keeping a single row per CDR3 protein. The sample contains about 1.4 million distinct CDR3 sequences, 55% to 75% of which appear only once. The J gene is TRBJ2-1, the V gene TRBV29-1; 9 nucleotides agree with TRBD2. Material: blood. The source of this sequence is a man younger than 30 in good health. CDR3 bases: TGCAGCTCTGGGGCTAGCGGGAATAATGAGCAGTTCTTC. It yields the protein CSSGASGNNEQFF.